Listed here are 12 T cell receptor beta chains from one sample, sequenced in a study of beta chain features in type 1 diabetes. Of the isolated RNA, all was reverse transcribed, and so the sequenced material was expressed TCRB transcripts. Clones were sequenced by immunoSEQ multiplex PCR, and TCRdb holds only the in-frame ones, with some missing. This table has around 250,000 clones, about 14% appearing once. Input material: naive CD4+ T cells from blood. These receptors were obtained from a woman aged 40 to 50 in good health.

The chain has TRBV2 and TRBJ1-2, with 10 bases aligning to TRBD1. The CDR3 contains 16 residues. From germline, CDR1 is SNHLY and CDR2 FYNNEI. V was pared by 6 bases and J by 4 bases, with 11 bases of the junction left unmatched. The CDR3 DNA follows: TGTGCCAGCAGGCGACTTGGACAGGGGGATGTCTATGGCTACACCTTC. Translation gives CASRRLGQGDVYGYTF. The whole variable domain, remainder taken from reference TRBV2 and TRBJ1-2, is EPEVTQTPSHQVTQMGQEVILRCVPISNHLYFYWYRQILGQKVEFLVSFYNNEISEKSEIFDDQFSVERPDGSNFTLKIRSTKLEDSAMYFCASRRLGQGDVYGYTFGSGTRLTVV.

The chain employs TRBV7-2 and TRBJ1-1; the match to TRBD1 covers 9 bases. The CDR3 covers 15 residues. Trimming cost V 5 bases and J 4 bases; bases outside gene matches: 8. CDR1 and CDR2 (germline): SGHTA, FQGNSA. CDR3 nucleotide sequence: TGTGCCAGCAGCCCATTAACGGGACAGGGCACTGAAGCTTTCTTT. Protein sequence: CASSPLTGQGTEAFF.

This clone was observed a few times. The chain joins TRBV19 to TRBJ2-1; D call uncertain. CDR1 is LNHDA and CDR2 is SQIVND in the germline V gene (reference sequence). The CDR3 extends over 11 amino acids. With 5 bases removed from V and 11 bases from J, the gap between germline ends came to 10 bases. This CDR3 is CASSGGRKQFF. CDR3 DNA sequence: TGTGCCAGTAGTGGCGGAAGGAAGCAGTTCTTC. Filled out from reference TRBV19 and TRBJ2-1, the complete variable domain reads DGGITQSPKYLFRKEGQNVTLSCEQNLNHDAMYWYRQDPGQGLRLIYYSQIVNDFQKGDIAEGYSVSREKKESFPLTVTSAQKNPTAFYLCASSGGRKQFFGPGTRLTVL.

The chain recombines TRBV29-1 with TRBJ2-7; weak D call: TRBD1 (5 bases). Looked up from germline, CDR1 is SQVTM and CDR2 is ANQGSEA. The length of the CDR3 is 14 residues. V was pared by 4 bases and J by 0 bases, with 13 bases between. The CDR3 region has the DNA TGCAGCGTTGGGGTAGGGGATAGCTCCTACGAGCAGTACTTC. Protein: CSVGVGDSSYEQYF.

Details on this clone: Within the sample, other DNA sequences also encode this same CDR3. CDR3 protein: CASSQPRDRGSPLHF. The CDR3 coding sequence is TGCGCCAGCAGCCAACCCCGGGACAGGGGTTCACCCCTCCACTTT. The J gene is TRBJ1-6, the V gene TRBV4-1; TRBD1 matches at 10 bases. The CDR3 has 15 residues. The trim removed 2 bases at V and 9 bases at J, leaving 4 bases unmatched. Germline values: CDR1 MGHRA, CDR2 YSYEKL.

The sample holds a few counts of this clone. The chain has TRBV7-9 and TRBJ2-1, with 8 nucleotides matching TRBD2. With V trimmed by 3 bases and J by 6 bases, 13 bases remained unmatched. Germline-derived CDR1 and CDR2 are SEHNR and FQNEAQ (reference sequence). CDR3 length equals 17 residues. CDR3 nucleotide sequence: TGTGCCAGCAGCTTGGTGGGTAGCGGGGTGCTTGGCAATGAGCAGTTCTTC. Translating it yields CASSLVGSGVLGNEQFF. Complete variable domain (other parts from reference TRBV7-9 and TRBJ2-1): DTGVSQNPRHKITKRGQNVTFRCDPISEHNRLYWYRQTLGQGPEFLTYFQNEAQLEKSRLLSDRFSAERPKGSFSTLEIQRTEQGDSAMYLCASSLVGSGVLGNEQFFGPGTRLTVL.

Note on this clone: This sample includes further DNA sequences coding for the same CDR3. The CDR3 region has the DNA TGCGCCAGCAGCTTGGGCTCTAGCGGGGGCACAGATACGCAGTATTTT. Translation gives CASSLGSSGGTDTQYF. The chain uses TRBV5-1 and TRBJ2-3, with 9 bases identical to TRBD2. CDR3 size: 16 residues. With V trimmed by 0 bases and J by 1 base, 3 bases remained unmatched. Germline CDR1 is SGHRS and CDR2 is YFSETQ.

The chain joins TRBV4-1 to TRBJ2-3; TRBD2 might be the D (5 bases). Trimming stripped 0 bases from V and 2 bases from J, with 12 bases between. Germline-derived CDR1 and CDR2 are MGHRA and YSYEKL. CDR3 length: 16 amino acids. The CDR3 DNA sequence: TGCGCCAGCAGCCAAGATACGGGAAGGGCCACAGATACGCAGTATTTT. It is translated as CASSQDTGRATDTQYF.

CDR3 nucleotides: TGTGCCAGCAGCGTAGTTGGCCAGGGATGGAACGAGCAGTACTTC. The encoded protein is CASSVVGQGWNEQYF. This chain links TRBV9 with TRBJ2-7; maybe TRBD1 (5 bases). Trimming stripped 0 bases from V and 5 bases from J, with 15 bases between. The length of the CDR3 is 15 residues. Germline V gene sequence: CDR1 SGDLS, CDR2 YYNGEE.

The rearrangement uses TRBV9 and TRBJ1-6, with 7 bases fitting TRBD1. Germline CDR1 is SGDLS and CDR2 is YYNGEE. With V trimmed by 3 bases and J by 9 bases, 6 bases remained unmatched. There are 14 residues in the CDR3. CDR3 bases: TGTGCCAGCAGCGCGACAGGGTCGAGTTCACCCCTCCACTTT. Residues: CASSATGSSSPLHF. Drawing the rest from reference TRBV9 and TRBJ1-6, the complete variable domain is DSGVTQTPKHLITATGQRVTLRCSPRSGDLSVYWYQQSLDQGLQFLIQYYNGEERAKGNILERFSAQQFPDLHSELNLSSLELGDSALYFCASSATGSSSPLHFGNGTRLTVT.

This clone was picked up a small number of times. The chain uses TRBV19 and TRBJ2-1; the match to TRBD2 covers 11 bases. Germline values: CDR1 LNHDA, CDR2 SQIVND (reference sequence). The CDR3 spans 17 residues. V lost 0 bases to trimming and J lost 9 bases; unmatched junction nucleotides: 10. CDR3 amino acids: CASSIDAGLAVLGEQFF. CDR3 coding DNA: TGTGCCAGTAGTATAGACGCGGGACTAGCGGTTCTAGGTGAGCAGTTCTTC.

A few counts support this clone. The rearrangement links TRBV5-1 to TRBJ2-1, with TRBD1 matching over 7 bases. J gave up 7 bases and V 0 bases, and 7 bases lay outside the gene matches. This CDR3 is 15 amino acids long. Per germline, CDR1 SGHRS and CDR2 YFSETQ. The CDR3 DNA sequence: TGCGCCAGCAGCTTGGCTGGGGGACAGACGAATGAGCAGTTCTTC. It translates to CASSLAGGQTNEQFF.